The rows below give T cell receptor beta chains drawn from one sample of a study of T cell responses to AZD1222 COVID-19 vaccine. Profiled with immunoSEQ multiplex PCR; TCRdb holds only in-frame clones, not every one. The top ten hold 2.5% to 3% of the sample, which has more than 150,000 clones, over 70% seen once. Specimen: peripheral blood, collected on day 0 of MenACWY control vaccination. All receptors come from an adult in good health. The CDR3 runs from the conserved cysteine through the conserved F or W. D genes are given only for firm matches. The size field is filled for only some rows; it gives once, few, many or a size class.

D gene,J gene,V gene,clone size,CDR3 length,CDR3 DNA,CDR3 protein
.,TRBJ1-5,TRBV5-1,once,15,TGCGCCAGCAGCTTGGCCGGGACACCGAATCAGCCCCAGCATTTT,CASSLAGTPNQPQHF
.,TRBJ1-2,TRBV27,.,14,TGTGCCAGCAGTTTATCCGGACGGGTATCGGGCTACACCTTC,CASSLSGRVSGYTF
.,TRBJ1-4,TRBV10-3,once,13,TGTGCCATCAGGGGGGATCCTAATGAAAAACTGTTTTTT,CAIRGDPNEKLFF
.,TRBJ2-6,TRBV15,.,14,TGTGCCACCAGCAAGGGGGACGGGGCCAACGTCCTGACTTTC,CATSKGDGANVLTF
TRBD2,TRBJ2-5,TRBV28,.,19,TGTGCCAGCAGTTTAAACCCGCCGGGACTAGCGGGGGTGGGAGAGACCCAGTACTTC,CASSLNPPGLAGVGETQYF
TRBD2,TRBJ2-1,TRBV6-5,.,15,TGTGCCAGCAGTTCACTAGCGGGGGGTGACAATGAGCAGTTCTTC,CASSSLAGGDNEQFF
TRBD1,TRBJ1-4,TRBV28,.,14,TGTGCCACCAAGGAGGGACAGCTAATGAAAAAACTGTTTTTT,CATKEGQLMKKLFF
TRBD2,TRBJ2-7,TRBV6-1,.,18,TGTGCCAGCAGTGAAGGTCCCCTAGCGGGGGGGCCAGGCTACGAGCAGTACTTC,CASSEGPLAGGPGYEQYF
.,TRBJ2-7,TRBV27,.,12,TGTGCCAGCAGTAGGTACGGCTACGAGCAGTACTTC,CASSRYGYEQYF
.,TRBJ1-2,TRBV7-9,.,14,TGTGCCAGCAGCTTGGACAGTGCAAACTATGGCTACACCTTC,CASSLDSANYGYTF
TRBD2,TRBJ2-7,TRBV4-1,.,13,TGCGCCAGCAGCCAAGCGGGGGGGCTCGAGCAGTACTTC,CASSQAGGLEQYF
.,TRBJ2-3,TRBV3-1/TRBV3-2,once,13,TGTGCCAGCAGCCACATGGGCACAGATACGCAGTATTTT,CASSHMGTDTQYF
TRBD2,TRBJ2-2,TRBV27,few,16,TGTGCCAGCAGTCCAGCGGGAGGGGGTAGAACCGGGGAGCTGTTTTTT,CASSPAGGGRTGELFF
.,TRBJ2-7,TRBV2,.,12,TGTGCCAGCCTGGGGGTCCCCTACGAGCAGTACTTC,CASLGVPYEQYF
.,TRBJ2-2,TRBV5-1,once,14,TGCGCCAGCAGCTTGGGTCTGGGAACCGGGGAGCTGTTTTTT,CASSLGLGTGELFF
.,TRBJ2-7,TRBV19,.,14,TGTGCCAGTAGTACAGACCAGGGTCGCTACGAGCAGTACTTC,CASSTDQGRYEQYF
.,TRBJ2-7,TRBV10-3,.,17,TGTGCCATCAGTGAGTCGACGGGGGGCTGGAACTCCTACGAGCAGTACTTC,CAISESTGGWNSYEQYF
TRBD1,TRBJ1-2,TRBV28,.,14,TGTGCCAGCAGTTTCCAGGGGGCCTCTTATGGCTACACCTTC,CASSFQGASYGYTF
.,TRBJ1-2,TRBV18,.,13,TGTGCCAGCTCACCCCTCCCTCACTATGGCTACACCTTC,CASSPLPHYGYTF
.,TRBJ2-1,TRBV4-2,.,13,TGTGCCAGCAGCCAAGAAGCCAAAAATGAGCAGTTCTTC,CASSQEAKNEQFF
.,TRBJ2-1,TRBV11-3,.,16,TGTGCCAGCAGCTTAGAGCAGGACAGCTCCTACAATGAGCAGTTCTTC,CASSLEQDSSYNEQFF
TRBD1,TRBJ1-1,TRBV11-1,.,14,TGTGCCAGCAGCCTAACACAGGGGGACACTGAAGCTTTCTTT,CASSLTQGDTEAFF
TRBD1,TRBJ2-2,TRBV6-6,.,16,TGTGCCAGCAGTAGAAGACCCGGGACAGGCACCGGGGAGCTGTTTTTT,CASSRRPGTGTGELFF
TRBD2,TRBJ2-3,TRBV28,.,15,TGTGCCAGCAGTTTATCGGCTAGCGGTGAAGATACGCAGTATTTT,CASSLSASGEDTQYF
.,TRBJ2-2,TRBV5-4,few,16,TGTGCCAGCAGCTTAGTAGAGGGTGCTAGCACCGGGGAGCTGTTTTTT,CASSLVEGASTGELFF
.,TRBJ2-1,TRBV7-3,.,13,TGTGCCAGCAGCTTAACGGGGCCCGATGAGCAGTTCTTC,CASSLTGPDEQFF
.,TRBJ2-1,TRBV5-1,.,17,TGCGCCAGCAGCTTGGCAAAGGGGGAACTTCGCTACAATGAGCAGTTCTTC,CASSLAKGELRYNEQFF
TRBD1,TRBJ1-1,TRBV5-1,.,11,TGCGCCAGCAGGGGGACAGGGGAAGCTTTCTTT,CASRGTGEAFF